The 21 T cell receptor beta chains presented below share a single source sample, sequenced in a study of TIL therapy for anti-PD-1-resistant metastatic lung cancer. Sequencing used immunoSEQ v3. Libraries were prepared by immunoSEQ multiplex PCR; TCRdb keeps only in-frame clonotypes and omits some of them. The sample holds some 52,000 clones, around 80% seen once. Time point indicated: pre-treatment sample, taken before nivolumab and TIL therapy. The sample consisted of blood, taken at baseline. The receptors here all came from a woman aged 25 to 80 with non-small cell lung cancer.

The chain uses TRBV6-1 and TRBJ2-7; 9 bases align to TRBD1. Germline CDR1 MNHNS, CDR2 SASEGT. The CDR3 totals 12 residues. V was clipped by 6 bases and J by 9 bases; unmatched bases: 6. The CDR3 DNA follows: TGTGCCAGCAGAATACAGGGGGCGCTGCAGTACTTC. Protein sequence: CASRIQGALQYF.

This chain links TRBV5-1 with TRBJ2-5; the D is unclear. V lost 5 bases, J lost 0 bases, and 11 bases lay in between. Germline V gene data show CDR1 as SGHRS and CDR2 as YFSETQ. The CDR3 consists of 14 residues. The CDR3 nucleotides read TGCGCCAGCAGTAACAACCCGTACCAAGAGACCCAGTACTTC. This gives the protein CASSNNPYQETQYF.

This rearrangement joins TRBV10-3 to TRBJ2-2, with TRBD1 matching 7 bases. V lost 10 bases to trimming and J lost 5 bases; unmatched junction nucleotides: 16. Germline V lookup: CDR1 ENHRY, CDR2 SYGVKD. The CDR3 extends over 16 amino acids. CDR3 sequence reads: CATRTGANLGTGELFF. The CDR3 DNA follows: TGTGCCACTCGAACAGGGGCCAACCTCGGGACCGGGGAGCTGTTTTTT.

The chain employs TRBV7-9 and TRBJ2-3; tentative D call: TRBD1 (6 bases). The CDR3 runs 14 residues. V was trimmed by 3 bases and J by 2 bases, leaving 9 bases between them. Germline-derived CDR1 and CDR2 are SEHNR and FQNEAQ (reference sequence). The CDR3 region has the DNA TGTGCCAGCAGCTTTGGGGGCCCCACAGATACGCAGTATTTT. Protein sequence: CASSFGGPTDTQYF. Supplemented by reference TRBV7-9 and TRBJ2-3, the full variable domain reads DTGVSQNPRHKITKRGQNVTFRCDPISEHNRLYWYRQTLGQGPEFLTYFQNEAQLEKSRLLSDRFSAERPKGSFSTLEIQRTEQGDSAMYLCASSFGGPTDTQYFGPGTRLTVL.

This clone was found once. The chain has TRBV6-5 and TRBJ2-3, with TRBD1 matching 7 bases. The CDR3 runs 15 residues. V was pared by 6 bases and J by 2 bases, with 8 bases of the junction left unmatched. Germline CDR1 reads MNHEY; CDR2 reads SVGAGI. This CDR3 reads CASRKTTGLTDTQYF. The CDR3 bases are TGTGCCAGCAGAAAAACGACAGGGCTCACAGATACGCAGTATTTT.

The chain combines TRBV9 with TRBJ2-5; D is perhaps TRBD2 (6 bases). Germline V gives CDR1 SGDLS, CDR2 YYNGEE. CDR3 size: 16 residues. Trimming left V 0 bases short and J 1 base short, with 13 bases between. In DNA form, the CDR3 reads TGTGCCAGCAGCGTAGGGGGCGGGGTCGTCCAAGAGACCCAGTACTTC. Protein sequence: CASSVGGGVVQETQYF.

The rearrangement links TRBV10-1 to TRBJ2-1, with D hard to call. Looked up from germline, CDR1 is WNHNN and CDR2 is SYGVQD (reference sequence). The V gene lost 2 bases and the J gene lost 3 bases, with 5 bases spanning the gap. CDR3 size: 13 residues. This chain's CDR3 is CASSEGNYNEQFF. Written as DNA, the CDR3 is TGCGCCAGCAGTGAGGGGAACTACAATGAGCAGTTCTTC.

V is TRBV27 and J is TRBJ1-2; possibly TRBD1 for D (6 bases). The V and J ends lost 0 bases and 8 bases respectively, with 13 bases between them. Germline assignment: CDR1 MNHEY and CDR2 SMNVEV (reference sequence). This CDR3 region has 14 residues. The CDR3 region has the DNA TGTGCCAGCAGTTTATCGTGGGGGCGAGTCGGCTACACCTTC. This sequence encodes CASSLSWGRVGYTF.

This clone turned up a few times. This chain connects TRBV30 to TRBJ1-2; 7 bases line up with TRBD1. Germline V lookup: CDR1 GTSNPN, CDR2 SVGIG (reference sequence). The CDR3 consists of 15 residues. The J segment lost 0 bases and the V segment lost 2 bases, leaving 6 bases of the junction unmatched. Written as DNA, the CDR3 is TGTGCCTGGAGTAAGGCGGACAGGACTAACTATGGCTACACCTTC. It specifies CAWSKADRTNYGYTF.

The V call is TRBV18, the J call TRBJ1-5, with D perhaps matching TRBD1 (5 bases). Germline V gene sequence: CDR1 KGHSH, CDR2 LQKENI. The length of the CDR3 is 14 residues. V was pared by 2 bases and J by 7 bases, with 12 bases between. This CDR3 is CASSPAGNLQPQHF. The CDR3 coding sequence is TGTGCCAGCTCACCAGCAGGGAATTTGCAGCCCCAGCATTTT.

CDR3 bases: TGTGCCAGCAGTCCGTTGGGCTCCTACAATGAGCAGTTCTTC. Amino acid sequence: CASSPLGSYNEQFF. The chain couples TRBV28 to TRBJ2-1; D unclear. Germline CDR1 MDHEN, CDR2 SYDVKM. This CDR3 is built from 14 residues. The V end was cut by 5 bases, the J end by 0 bases, with 8 bases between.

CDR3 amino acids: CASSSTSGSSNEQFF. In DNA, the CDR3 is TGTGCCAGCAGCTCCACTAGCGGGAGTAGCAATGAGCAGTTCTTC. This chain links TRBV5-5 with TRBJ2-1, with 11 bases that match TRBD2. The germline V gene encodes CDR1 SGHKS and CDR2 YYEKEE (reference sequence). CDR3 length equals 15 residues. The trim removed 3 bases at V and 6 bases at J, leaving 5 bases unmatched.

J is TRBJ2-7 and V is TRBV11-2; 7 bases map to TRBD2. The CDR3 is made up of 14 amino acids. CDR1 and CDR2 from the germline V gene are SGHAT and FQNNGV. J gave up 5 bases and V 2 bases, and 6 bases lay outside the gene matches. The CDR3 region has the DNA TGTGCCAGCAGCTTACTAGCGGAGGGGCACGAGCAGTACTTC. Protein: CASSLLAEGHEQYF.

The genes are TRBV5-1 and TRBJ1-2; 8 positions match TRBD1. The CDR3 runs 14 residues. Germline V gives CDR1 SGHRS, CDR2 YFSETQ. V lost 3 bases to trimming and J lost 8 bases; unmatched junction nucleotides: 9. DNA for the CDR3: TGCGCCAGCAGCTCAGGGGGCGCAGGGGGCGGCTACACCTTC. It translates to CASSSGGAGGGYTF.

The chain recombines TRBV10-3 with TRBJ2-1, with D possibly being TRBD2 (5 bases). Trimming cost V 7 bases and J 7 bases, with 14 bases left between them. Germline loops: CDR1 ENHRY, CDR2 SYGVKD. The CDR3 sequence is 13 residues long. The CDR3 nucleotides read TGTGCCATCAAGGAGAATAGCGAGAATGAGCAGTTCTTC. Translated: CAIKENSENEQFF.

The CDR3 protein is CASSSGPQNRGPADTQYF. The CDR3 DNA reads as TGTGCCAGCAGCTCCGGGCCCCAAAACAGGGGGCCTGCAGATACGCAGTATTTT. The rearrangement links TRBV7-9 to TRBJ2-3; 9 bases are a match to TRBD1. Unmatched junction bases numbered 15, after V lost 4 bases and J lost 4 bases. The CDR3 loop spans 18 amino acids. Looked up from germline, CDR1 is SEHNR and CDR2 is FQNEAQ (reference sequence).

The CDR3 nucleotides are TGTGCCAGCAGTTTTTCGGACCTGCAGGGGCAGGGCCGGTTCTTC. Its protein product is CASSFSDLQGQGRFF. The chain combines TRBV6-6 with TRBJ2-1; possible D gene TRBD1, 6 bases. Trimming removed 4 bases at V and 15 bases at J, with 25 bases between. The CDR3 extends over 15 amino acids. Germline V lookup: CDR1 MNHNY, CDR2 SVGAGI (reference sequence).

This clone has a handful of counts. This sequence joins TRBV29-1 and TRBJ1-1, with unresolved D. The V gene's germline CDR1 is SQVTM and CDR2 ANQGSEA. The CDR3 runs 12 residues. The germline V and J ends were trimmed by 2 bases and 11 bases, with 15 bases remaining between them. Written as DNA, the CDR3 is TGCAGCGTTGAAACGGTGGTCGGTGGGGCTTTCTTT. Protein: CSVETVVGGAFF.

This rearrangement joins TRBV30 to TRBJ2-2; 7 bases line up with TRBD2. Germline loops: CDR1 GTSNPN, CDR2 SVGIG (reference sequence). J gave up 6 bases and V 4 bases, and 14 bases lay outside the gene matches. The CDR3 contains 16 residues. DNA for the CDR3: TGTGCCTGGACTCATGTCCGGGGGGTAGCCGCCGGGGAGCTGTTTTTT. Its translation is CAWTHVRGVAAGELFF.

This chain joins TRBV27 and TRBJ2-6; 9 bases map to TRBD1. The V segment lost 4 bases and the J segment 0 bases; nucleotides outside the gene matches: 10. This CDR3 region has 19 residues. The germline gives CDR1 MNHEY, CDR2 SMNVEV (reference sequence). The CDR3, as DNA: TGTGCCAGCAGTTCCCCCTCTGGACAGGGGACCTCTGGGGCCAACGTCCTGACTTTC. It translates to CASSSPSGQGTSGANVLTF. Full variable domain (rest looked up from reference TRBV27 and TRBJ2-6): EAQVTQNPRYLITVTGKKLTVTCSQNMNHEYMSWYRQDPGLGLRQIYYSMNVEVTDKGDVPEGYKVSRKEKRNFPLILESPSPNQTSLYFCASSSPSGQGTSGANVLTFGAGSRLTVL.

The J gene is TRBJ2-3, the V gene TRBV10-3; D remains unclear. The V end was cut by 5 bases, the J end by 5 bases, with 8 bases between. Germline V gives CDR1 ENHRY, CDR2 SYGVKD. CDR3 length equals 12 residues. The CDR3 reads CAISPDRDTQYF. The DNA for the CDR3 is TGTGCCATCAGTCCAGACCGAGATACGCAGTATTTT.